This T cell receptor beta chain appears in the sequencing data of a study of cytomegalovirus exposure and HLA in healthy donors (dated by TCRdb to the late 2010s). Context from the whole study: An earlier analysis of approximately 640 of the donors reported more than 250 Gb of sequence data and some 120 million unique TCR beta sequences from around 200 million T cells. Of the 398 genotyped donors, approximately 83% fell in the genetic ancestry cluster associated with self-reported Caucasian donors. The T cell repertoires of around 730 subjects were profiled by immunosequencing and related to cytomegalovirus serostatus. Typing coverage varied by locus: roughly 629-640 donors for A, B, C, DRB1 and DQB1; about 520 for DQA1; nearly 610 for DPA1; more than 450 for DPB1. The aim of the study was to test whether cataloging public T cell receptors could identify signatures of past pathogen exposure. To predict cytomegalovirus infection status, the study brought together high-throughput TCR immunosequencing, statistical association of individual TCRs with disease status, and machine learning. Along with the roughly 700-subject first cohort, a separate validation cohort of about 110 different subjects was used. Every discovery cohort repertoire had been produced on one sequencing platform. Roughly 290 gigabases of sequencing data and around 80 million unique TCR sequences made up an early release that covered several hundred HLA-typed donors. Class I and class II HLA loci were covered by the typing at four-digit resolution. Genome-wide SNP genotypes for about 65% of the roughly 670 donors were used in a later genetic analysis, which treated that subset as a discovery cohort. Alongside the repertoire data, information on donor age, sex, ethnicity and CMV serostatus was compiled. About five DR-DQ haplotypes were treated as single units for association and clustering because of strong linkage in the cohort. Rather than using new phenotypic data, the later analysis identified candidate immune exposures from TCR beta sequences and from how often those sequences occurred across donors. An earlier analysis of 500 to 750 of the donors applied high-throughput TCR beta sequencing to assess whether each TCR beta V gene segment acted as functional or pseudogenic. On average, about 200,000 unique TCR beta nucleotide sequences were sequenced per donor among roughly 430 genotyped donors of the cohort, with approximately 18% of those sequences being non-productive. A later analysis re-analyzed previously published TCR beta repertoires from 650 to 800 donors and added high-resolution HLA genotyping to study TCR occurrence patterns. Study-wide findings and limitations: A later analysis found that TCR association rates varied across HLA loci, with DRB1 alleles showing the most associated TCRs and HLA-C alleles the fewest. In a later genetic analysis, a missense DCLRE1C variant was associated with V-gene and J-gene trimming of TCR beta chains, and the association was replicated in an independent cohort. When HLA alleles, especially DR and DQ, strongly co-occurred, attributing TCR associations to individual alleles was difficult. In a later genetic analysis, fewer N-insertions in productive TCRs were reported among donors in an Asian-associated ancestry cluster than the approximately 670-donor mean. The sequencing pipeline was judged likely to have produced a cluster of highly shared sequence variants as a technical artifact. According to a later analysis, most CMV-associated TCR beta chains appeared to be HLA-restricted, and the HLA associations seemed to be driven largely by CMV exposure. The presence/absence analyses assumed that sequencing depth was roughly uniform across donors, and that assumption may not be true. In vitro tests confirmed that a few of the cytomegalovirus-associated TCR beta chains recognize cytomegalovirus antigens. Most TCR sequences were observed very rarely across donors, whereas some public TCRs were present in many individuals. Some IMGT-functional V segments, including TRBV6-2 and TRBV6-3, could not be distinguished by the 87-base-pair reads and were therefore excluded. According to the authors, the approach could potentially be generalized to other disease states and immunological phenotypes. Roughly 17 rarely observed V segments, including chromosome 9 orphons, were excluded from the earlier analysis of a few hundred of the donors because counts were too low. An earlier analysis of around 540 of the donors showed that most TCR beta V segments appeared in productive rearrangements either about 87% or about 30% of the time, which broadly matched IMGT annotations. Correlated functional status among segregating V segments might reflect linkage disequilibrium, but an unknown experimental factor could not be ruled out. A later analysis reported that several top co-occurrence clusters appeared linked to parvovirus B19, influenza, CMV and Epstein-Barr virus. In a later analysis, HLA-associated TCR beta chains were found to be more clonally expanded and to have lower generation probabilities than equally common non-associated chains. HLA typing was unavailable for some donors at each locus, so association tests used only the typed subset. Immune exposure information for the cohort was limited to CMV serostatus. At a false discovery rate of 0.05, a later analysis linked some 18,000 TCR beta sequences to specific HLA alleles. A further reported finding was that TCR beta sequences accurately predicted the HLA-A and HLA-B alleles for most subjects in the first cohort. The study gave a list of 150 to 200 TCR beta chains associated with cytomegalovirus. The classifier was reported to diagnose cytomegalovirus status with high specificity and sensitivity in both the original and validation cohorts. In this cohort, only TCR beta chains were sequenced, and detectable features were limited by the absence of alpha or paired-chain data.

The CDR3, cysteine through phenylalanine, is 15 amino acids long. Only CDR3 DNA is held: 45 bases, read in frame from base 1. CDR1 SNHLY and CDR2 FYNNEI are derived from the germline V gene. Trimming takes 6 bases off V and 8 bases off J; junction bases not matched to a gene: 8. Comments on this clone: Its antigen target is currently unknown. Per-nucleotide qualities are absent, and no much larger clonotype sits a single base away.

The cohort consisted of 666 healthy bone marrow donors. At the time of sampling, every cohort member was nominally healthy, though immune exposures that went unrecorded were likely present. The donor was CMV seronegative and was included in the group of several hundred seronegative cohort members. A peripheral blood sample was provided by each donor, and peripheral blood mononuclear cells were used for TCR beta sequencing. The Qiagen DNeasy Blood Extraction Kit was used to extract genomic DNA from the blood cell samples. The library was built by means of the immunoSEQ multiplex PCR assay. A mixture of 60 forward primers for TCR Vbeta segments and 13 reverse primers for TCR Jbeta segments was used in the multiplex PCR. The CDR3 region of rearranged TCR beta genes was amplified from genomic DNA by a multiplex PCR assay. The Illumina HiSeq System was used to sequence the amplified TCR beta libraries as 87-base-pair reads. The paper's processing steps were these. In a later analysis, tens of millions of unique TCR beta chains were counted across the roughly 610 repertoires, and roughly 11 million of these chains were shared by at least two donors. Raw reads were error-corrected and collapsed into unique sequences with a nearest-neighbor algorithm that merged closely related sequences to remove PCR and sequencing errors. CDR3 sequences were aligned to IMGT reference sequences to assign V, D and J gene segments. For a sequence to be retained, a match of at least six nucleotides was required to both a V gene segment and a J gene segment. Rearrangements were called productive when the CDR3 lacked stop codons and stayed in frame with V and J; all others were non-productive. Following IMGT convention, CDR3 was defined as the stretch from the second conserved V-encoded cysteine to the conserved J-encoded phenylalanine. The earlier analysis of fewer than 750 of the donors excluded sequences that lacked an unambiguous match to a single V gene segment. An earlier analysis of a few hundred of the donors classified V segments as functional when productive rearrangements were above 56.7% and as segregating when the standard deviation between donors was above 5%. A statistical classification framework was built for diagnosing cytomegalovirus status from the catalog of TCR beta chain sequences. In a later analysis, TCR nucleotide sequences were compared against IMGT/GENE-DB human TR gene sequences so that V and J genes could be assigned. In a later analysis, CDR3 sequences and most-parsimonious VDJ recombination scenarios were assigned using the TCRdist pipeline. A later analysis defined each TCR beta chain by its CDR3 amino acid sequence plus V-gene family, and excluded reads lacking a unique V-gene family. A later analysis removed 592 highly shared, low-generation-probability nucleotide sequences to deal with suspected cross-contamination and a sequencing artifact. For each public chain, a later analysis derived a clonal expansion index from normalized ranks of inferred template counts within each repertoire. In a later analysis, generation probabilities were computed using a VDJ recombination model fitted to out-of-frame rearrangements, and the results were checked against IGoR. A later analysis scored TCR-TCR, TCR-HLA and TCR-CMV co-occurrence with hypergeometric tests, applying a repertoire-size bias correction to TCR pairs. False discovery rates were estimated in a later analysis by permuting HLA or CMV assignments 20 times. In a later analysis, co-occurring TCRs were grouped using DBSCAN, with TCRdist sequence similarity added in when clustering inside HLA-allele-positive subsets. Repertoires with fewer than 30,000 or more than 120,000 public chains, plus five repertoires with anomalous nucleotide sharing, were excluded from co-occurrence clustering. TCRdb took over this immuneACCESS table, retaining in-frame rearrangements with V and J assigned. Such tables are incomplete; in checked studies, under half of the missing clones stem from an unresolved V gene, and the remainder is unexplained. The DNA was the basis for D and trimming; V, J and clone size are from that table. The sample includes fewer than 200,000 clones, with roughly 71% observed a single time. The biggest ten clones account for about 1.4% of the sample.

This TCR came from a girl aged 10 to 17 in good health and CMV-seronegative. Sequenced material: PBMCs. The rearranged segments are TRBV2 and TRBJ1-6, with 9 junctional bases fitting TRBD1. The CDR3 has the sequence CASSTGTGFDSPLHF. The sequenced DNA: TGTGCCAGCAGCACAGGGACAGGGTTCGATTCACCCCTCCACTTT.